This T cell receptor (beta chain) was documented in a study of cytomegalovirus exposure and HLA in healthy donors. Across the study: A prior study identified approximately 110 million unique TCR beta sequences from some 200 million T cells. Overall study findings and caveats: Earlier findings revealed that most TCR beta V segments proved productive either about 87% or about 30% of the time. The study had only CMV serostatus as immune exposure information.

On this clone: Its specificity is not known.

The ends were cut back, 5 bases at V and 3 bases at J, with 13 bases in the middle. The CDR3 totals 14 residues. CDR1 and CDR2 (germline): MNHEY, SVGAGI. At the time of sampling, donors were nominally healthy, though unrecorded immune exposures were likely. Use of 60 Vbeta and 13 Jbeta primers characterized the PCR. The data were produced by immunoSEQ multiplex PCR, yet TCRdb's version contains in-frame clones alone and is incomplete. This repertoire shows over 75,000 clones, roughly three quarters found once; its top ten account for more than 0.6%. The source material was PBMCs. The J gene is TRBJ1-2, the V gene TRBV6-5; no definite D call. This TCR came from a woman in her sixties in good health and CMV-seronegative. This CDR3 reads CASSRERADYGYTF. CDR3 in DNA: TGTGCCAGCAGTCGGGAAAGGGCGGACTATGGCTACACCTTC.